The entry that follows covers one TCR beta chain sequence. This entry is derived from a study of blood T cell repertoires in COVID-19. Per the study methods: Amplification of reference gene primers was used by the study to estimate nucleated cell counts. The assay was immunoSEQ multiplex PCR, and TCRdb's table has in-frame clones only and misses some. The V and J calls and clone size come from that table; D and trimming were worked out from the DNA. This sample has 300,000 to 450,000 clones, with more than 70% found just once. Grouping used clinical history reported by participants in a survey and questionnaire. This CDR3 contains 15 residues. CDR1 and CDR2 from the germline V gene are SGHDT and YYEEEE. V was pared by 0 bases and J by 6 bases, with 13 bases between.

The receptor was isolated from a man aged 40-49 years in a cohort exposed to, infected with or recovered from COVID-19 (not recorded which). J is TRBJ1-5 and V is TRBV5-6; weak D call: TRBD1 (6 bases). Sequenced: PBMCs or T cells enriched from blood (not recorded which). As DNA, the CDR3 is TGTGCCAGCAGCTTGGTAGGGGCAGGGGCTCAGCCCCAGCATTTT. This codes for CASSLVGAGAQPQHF.